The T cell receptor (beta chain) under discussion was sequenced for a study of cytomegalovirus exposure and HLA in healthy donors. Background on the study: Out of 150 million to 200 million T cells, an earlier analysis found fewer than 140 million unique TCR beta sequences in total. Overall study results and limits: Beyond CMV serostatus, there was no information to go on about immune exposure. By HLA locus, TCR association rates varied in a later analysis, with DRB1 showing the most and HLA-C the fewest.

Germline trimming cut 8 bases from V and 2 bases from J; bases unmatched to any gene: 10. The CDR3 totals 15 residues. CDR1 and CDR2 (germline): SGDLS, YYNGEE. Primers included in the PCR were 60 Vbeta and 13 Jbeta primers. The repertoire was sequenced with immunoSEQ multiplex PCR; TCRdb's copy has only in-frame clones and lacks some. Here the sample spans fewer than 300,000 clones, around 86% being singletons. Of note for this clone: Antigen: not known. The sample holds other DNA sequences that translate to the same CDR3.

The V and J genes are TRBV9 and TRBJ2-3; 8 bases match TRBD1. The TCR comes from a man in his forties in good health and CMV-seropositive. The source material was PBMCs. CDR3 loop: CASRPTGGYTDTQYF. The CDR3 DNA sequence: TGTGCCAGTAGACCTACAGGGGGTTACACAGATACGCAGTATTTT.